The 25 T cell receptor beta chains below come from one sample, sequenced in a study of cytotoxic CD8 clonotypes in ibrutinib-treated CLL. Using immunoSEQ multiplex PCR, the repertoire was profiled, and TCRdb retains in-frame clones only, with some absent. The table has about 130,000 clones, roughly 83% seen once; the top ten hold around 13%. Sequenced material: PBMCs, taken after 12 months of ibrutinib treatment. These receptors originate from a human donor with chronic lymphocytic leukemia.

This chain uses TRBV5-1 with TRBJ2-1; the match to TRBD2 covers 10 bases. The CDR3 sequence is 19 residues long. Trimming removed 3 bases from V and 4 bases from J; junction bases left unmatched: 16. Germline V lookup: CDR1 SGHRS, CDR2 YFSETQ. CDR3 bases: TGCGCCAGCAGCTCGCGTCCCCTAGCGGGAGAACCACTATACAATGAGCAGTTCTTC. Translated, it gives CASSSRPLAGEPLYNEQFF.

The gene calls are TRBV6-1 and TRBJ2-1; TRBD1 matches at 7 bases. Germline trimming cut 3 bases from V and 0 bases from J; bases unmatched to any gene: 5. The CDR3 loop spans 16 amino acids. Germline CDR1 and CDR2: MNHNS and SASEGT. The CDR3 loop reads CASSETGPFSYNEQFF. The DNA of the CDR3 is TGTGCCAGCAGTGAGACAGGGCCTTTCTCCTACAATGAGCAGTTCTTC.

This chain uses TRBV11-2 with TRBJ2-7; 7 bases fit TRBD2. V was clipped by 5 bases and J by 0 bases; unmatched bases: 7. Germline V gene lookup returns CDR1 SGHAT and CDR2 FQNNGV. This CDR3 region has 15 residues. DNA for the CDR3: TGTGCCAGCAGCCCCAGTTGGGGGGGCTCCTACGAGCAGTACTTC. It encodes CASSPSWGGSYEQYF. Looking up the rest from reference TRBV11-2 and TRBJ2-7 gives the full variable domain: EAGVAQSPRYKIIEKRQSVAFWCNPISGHATLYWYQQILGQGPKLLIQFQNNGVVDDSQLPKDRFSAERLKGVDSTLKIQPAKLEDSAVYLCASSPSWGGSYEQYFGPGTRLTVT.

This CDR3 is CASSGLAGGWNEQFF. CDR3 coding DNA: TGTGCCAGCAGTGGCTTAGCGGGAGGGTGGAATGAGCAGTTCTTC. V and J are TRBV2 and TRBJ2-1; 11 nucleotides align to TRBD2. Germline lookup yields CDR1 SNHLY and CDR2 FYNNEI. Trimming removed 4 bases from V and 7 bases from J; junction bases left unmatched: 6. This CDR3 spans 15 amino acids. The full variable domain, its missing parts supplied by reference TRBV2 and TRBJ2-1, is EPEVTQTPSHQVTQMGQEVILRCVPISNHLYFYWYRQILGQKVEFLVSFYNNEISEKSEIFDDQFSVERPDGSNFTLKIRSTKLEDSAMYFCASSGLAGGWNEQFFGPGTRLTVL.

This rearrangement joins TRBV15 to TRBJ2-7, with TRBD1 matching 10 bases. CDR3 length equals 16 residues. Germline CDR1 LNHNV, CDR2 YYDKDF (reference sequence). With 6 bases clipped from V and 3 bases from J, the junction kept 11 bases outside the gene matches. Written as DNA, the CDR3 is TGTGCCACCAGACTCGATATTGGGACAGGGGACTACGAGCAGTACTTC. Encoded protein: CATRLDIGTGDYEQYF.

V and J are TRBV27 and TRBJ2-3; TRBD2 matches at 9 bases. The germline V gene has CDR1 MNHEY and CDR2 SMNVEV (reference sequence). This CDR3 is built from 17 residues. After removal of 5 bases from V and 0 bases from J, the junction contained 9 bases not matched to a gene. CDR3 residues: CASSPQITSGSTDTQYF. In DNA, the CDR3 is TGTGCCAGCAGTCCCCAAATCACTAGCGGGAGCACAGATACGCAGTATTTT.

This rearrangement joins TRBV6-5 to TRBJ2-2, with TRBD1 identical over 7 bases. This CDR3 contains 15 residues. The J segment lost 8 bases and the V segment lost 4 bases, leaving 10 bases of the junction unmatched. Germline CDR1 and CDR2: MNHEY and SVGAGI. CDR3 protein: CASSFQTGTFGELFF. CDR3 sequence (DNA): TGTGCCAGCAGTTTTCAGACAGGGACGTTTGGGGAGCTGTTTTTT.

V and J are TRBV6-5 and TRBJ1-1, with TRBD1 matching over 11 bases. Germline V gene sequence: CDR1 MNHEY, CDR2 SVGAGI. Trimming at V came to 0 bases and at J to 5 bases, leaving 5 bases not matched to a gene. The CDR3 covers 16 residues. Written as DNA, the CDR3 is TGTGCCAGCAGTTACTCGAGGACAGGGGGCCTTACTGAAGCTTTCTTT. Its translation is CASSYSRTGGLTEAFF.

A few counts support this clone. The V and J genes are TRBV19 and TRBJ2-1, with unresolved D. Germline CDR1 LNHDA, CDR2 SQIVND (reference sequence). Trimming took off 3 bases at V and 7 bases at J, with 13 bases between the two ends. This CDR3 region has 14 residues. The CDR3 DNA reads TGTGCCAGTAGTATCGTCGGTCAGGTTAATGAGCAGTTCTTC. Translated, it gives CASSIVGQVNEQFF.

The CDR3 bases are TGTGCCAGCAGCCAAGAAACATCCGGGACAGGGGTATATGGCTACACCTTC. Translated, it gives CASSQETSGTGVYGYTF. The chain links TRBV5-4 to TRBJ1-2; TRBD1 agrees at 10 bases. J lost 5 bases, V lost 4 bases, and 14 bases had no gene match. The CDR3 is 17 amino acids. The germline V gene encodes CDR1 SGHNT and CDR2 YYREEE (reference sequence).

The rearrangement uses TRBV15 and TRBJ1-4; weak D call: TRBD1 (5 bases). This CDR3 has 15 residues. Trimming cost V 1 base and J 6 bases, with 12 bases left between them. Germline CDR1 and CDR2: LNHNV and YYDKDF (reference sequence). CDR3 nucleotides: TGTGCCACCAGCAGAGGCGGGACGGATGATGAAAAACTGTTTTTT. It encodes CATSRGGTDDEKLFF. Variable domain in full (rest from reference TRBV15 and TRBJ1-4): DAMVIQNPRYQVTQFGKPVTLSCSQTLNHNVMYWYQQKSSQAPKLLFHYYDKDFNNEADTPDNFQSRRPNTSFCFLDIRSPGLGDTAMYLCATSRGGTDDEKLFFGSGTQLSVL.

The rearrangement joins TRBV5-4 to TRBJ1-1; D uncertain. Trimming shortened V by 3 bases and J by 11 bases, and 17 bases separated the two germline ends. The CDR3 is made up of 13 amino acids. Germline assignment: CDR1 SGHNT and CDR2 YYREEE (reference sequence). CDR3: CASSSPNRAAAFF. The CDR3 DNA is TGTGCCAGCAGCTCCCCCAATCGTGCTGCGGCTTTCTTT.

This clone was seen only once. This chain links TRBV15 with TRBJ1-3; D gene ambiguous. The CDR3 totals 12 residues. The V gene's germline CDR1 is LNHNV and CDR2 YYDKDF (reference sequence). V shed 6 bases and J shed 1 base, with 4 bases lying between them. The CDR3 region is CATSFSGNTIYF. For the CDR3, the DNA is TGTGCCACCAGTTTTTCTGGAAACACCATATATTTT.

V and J are TRBV18 and TRBJ2-4; maybe TRBD1 (6 bases). The CDR3 totals 21 residues. V lost 3 bases and J lost 0, with 27 bases in between. CDR1 KGHSH and CDR2 LQKENI come from the germline V gene. CDR3: CASSPSGQFSPPSIAKNIQYF. The CDR3 bases are TGTGCCAGCTCACCTTCCGGACAGTTTTCCCCCCCGTCAATAGCCAAAAACATTCAGTACTTC. Full variable domain (missing parts from reference TRBV18 and TRBJ2-4): NAGVMQNPRHLVRRRGQEARLRCSPMKGHSHVYWYRQLPEEGLKFMVYLQKENIIDESGMPKERFSAEFPKEGPSILRIQQVVRGDSAAYFCASSPSGQFSPPSIAKNIQYFGAGTRLSVL.

The rearrangement joins TRBV7-9 to TRBJ1-2; no firm D call. The CDR3 is 14 residues long. Trimming removed 5 bases at V and 8 bases at J, with 18 bases between. CDR1 is SEHNR, CDR2 FQNEAQ, per germline (reference sequence). The CDR3 loop reads CASSPPRSLRGYTF. CDR3 in DNA: TGTGCCAGCAGCCCACCTAGGTCCCTAAGGGGCTACACCTTC.

This clone came up a few times. The rearrangement uses TRBV2 and TRBJ2-7; D may be TRBD2 (6 bases). The germline gives CDR1 SNHLY, CDR2 FYNNEI. The CDR3 is 11 amino acids. Trimming cost V 7 bases and J 6 bases, with 10 bases left between them. The CDR3 DNA reads TGTGCCAGCAATCGCGGGATCGAGCAGTACTTC. This sequence encodes CASNRGIEQYF.

The rearrangement joins TRBV9 to TRBJ2-1, with TRBD2 matching over 8 bases. V was clipped by 4 bases and J by 4 bases; unmatched bases: 13. Germline V CDR1 and CDR2: SGDLS, YYNGEE. This CDR3 comprises 17 residues. CDR3 amino acids: CASSPVGRTSTYNEQFF. CDR3 bases: TGTGCCAGCAGCCCAGTAGGTAGGACTAGCACATACAATGAGCAGTTCTTC.

V gene TRBV18 combines with J gene TRBJ2-7; the D gene is possibly TRBD1 (5 bases). The CDR3 is 16 residues long. V was cut by 2 bases and J by 9 bases, with 23 bases left in between. The germline gives CDR1 KGHSH, CDR2 LQKENI. CDR3: CASSPTARQPGSGQYF. The CDR3 DNA is TGTGCCAGCTCACCAACAGCGCGACAGCCGGGCTCCGGGCAGTACTTC.

This clone was observed a handful of times. This sequence joins TRBV7-9 and TRBJ2-1, with D possibly matching TRBD1 (6 bases). The CDR3 has 12 residues. The ends were cut back, 3 bases at V and 6 bases at J, with 6 bases in the middle. From germline, CDR1 is SEHNR and CDR2 FQNEAQ (reference sequence). CDR3 nucleotide sequence: TGTGCCAGCAGCTTGGACAGCAATGAGCAGTTCTTC. It specifies CASSLDSNEQFF.

The rearrangement links TRBV19 to TRBJ1-4; 8 nucleotides align to TRBD1. There are 15 residues in the CDR3. Germline loops: CDR1 LNHDA, CDR2 SQIVND (reference sequence). V shed 5 bases, J shed 8 bases, and the junction held 10 bases outside the gene matches. The CDR3 spells CASSGRDRWSEKLFF. CDR3 DNA sequence: TGTGCCAGTAGTGGTCGGGACAGGTGGAGCGAAAAACTGTTTTTT.

V and J are TRBV6-5 and TRBJ2-7; D is perhaps TRBD1 (6 bases). The CDR3 is made up of 14 amino acids. V was clipped by 7 bases and J by 1 base, with 14 bases between them. CDR1 is MNHEY, CDR2 SVGAGI, per germline. CDR3 amino acids: CASTWGRGSYEQYF. CDR3 nucleotide sequence: TGTGCCAGCACCTGGGGCAGGGGATCCTACGAGCAGTACTTC.

V is TRBV7-9 and J is TRBJ2-2, with unresolved D. The germline gives CDR1 SEHNR, CDR2 FQNEAQ (reference sequence). CDR3 size: 12 residues. V lost 1 base, J lost 9 bases, and 6 bases lay in between. The CDR3 loop is CASSLGFRELFF. DNA for the CDR3: TGTGCCAGCAGCTTAGGTTTTAGGGAGCTGTTTTTT.

V usage is TRBV18 and J usage is TRBJ2-1; 7 positions agree with TRBD2. Germline V gene sequence: CDR1 KGHSH, CDR2 LQKENI. Trimming removed 2 bases from V and 10 bases from J; junction bases left unmatched: 11. CDR3 length: 15 residues. CDR3 in DNA: TGTGCCAGCTCACCAATTCTAGCGGACCCCTCGGAGCAGTTCTTC. Its translation: CASSPILADPSEQFF.

The chain uses TRBV6-5 and TRBJ2-1; TRBD2 aligns across 16 bases. Germline CDR1 and CDR2: MNHEY and SVGAGI. J was trimmed by 5 bases and V by 4 bases; bases with no gene match: 2. CDR3 length: 16 residues. CDR3 nucleotide sequence: TGTGCCAGCAGTTTGGGACTAGCGGGAGGGAACAATGAGCAGTTCTTC. This codes for CASSLGLAGGNNEQFF.

The sample holds one count of this clone. The chain is built from TRBV4-3 and TRBJ2-7, with D tentatively TRBD1 or TRBD2 (6 bases each). In germline, CDR1 is LGHNA, CDR2 YSLEER. V gave up 3 bases and J gave up 3 bases, with 12 bases separating them. The CDR3 runs 14 residues. The CDR3 here is CASSQRGAGYEQYF. The CDR3 DNA reads as TGCGCCAGCAGCCAGAGGGGGGCGGGCTACGAGCAGTACTTC.